This TCR beta chain appears in the sequencing data of a study of blood T cell repertoires in COVID-19. For the study at large: Samples taken during acute and convalescent COVID-19 were collected in the United States, Italy and Spain. The cDNA or gDNA used as material had been derived from T cells, B-cell-depleted T cells, or PBMCs.

In the source study's methods: Using reference gene primer amplification, nucleated cell counts were estimated. Repertoires were generated with immunoSEQ multiplex PCR, while TCRdb's copy carries only in-frame clones and drops some. Clone size and the V and J calls come from that table; the DNA yielded D and trimming. The repertoire holds 250,000 or so clones, with around 83% as singletons. This clone was detected only once. The CDR3 is made up of 15 amino acids. Germline CDR1 is MNHEY and CDR2 is SVGAGI. V lost 6 bases, J lost 9 bases, and 13 bases stayed unmatched. The chain employs TRBV6-5 and TRBJ2-5, with 10 bases matching TRBD1. Sequenced material: peripheral blood. The source of this sequence is a man aged 80 or over with acute or convalescent COVID-19. CDR3 loop: CASSSGTGAIGAQYF. The CDR3 nucleotides read TGTGCCAGCAGCTCCGGGACAGGGGCGATCGGGGCCCAGTACTTC.